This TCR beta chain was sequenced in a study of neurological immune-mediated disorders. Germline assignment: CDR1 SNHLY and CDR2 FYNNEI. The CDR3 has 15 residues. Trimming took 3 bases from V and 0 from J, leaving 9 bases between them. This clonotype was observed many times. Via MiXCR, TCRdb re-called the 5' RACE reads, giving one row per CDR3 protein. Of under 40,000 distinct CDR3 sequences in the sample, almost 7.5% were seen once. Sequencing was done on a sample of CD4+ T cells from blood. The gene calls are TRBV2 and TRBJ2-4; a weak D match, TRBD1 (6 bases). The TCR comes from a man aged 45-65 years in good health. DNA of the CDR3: TGTGCCAGCAGTGAGACAGGACTAGCCAAAAACATTCAGTACTTC. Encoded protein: CASSETGLAKNIQYF. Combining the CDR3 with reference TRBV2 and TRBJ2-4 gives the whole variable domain EPEVTQTPSHQVTQMGQEVILRCVPISNHLYFYWYRQILGQKVEFLVSFYNNEISEKSEIFDDQFSVERPDGSNFTLKIRSTKLEDSAMYFCASSETGLAKNIQYFGAGTRLSVL.